This T cell receptor beta chain is drawn from a study of cytomegalovirus exposure and HLA in healthy donors. Germline CDR1 and CDR2: SGHTA and FQGNSA. The CDR3 covers 13 residues. After removal of 4 bases from V and 7 bases from J, the junction contained 4 bases not matched to a gene. 60 Vbeta and 13 Jbeta primers were used in PCR. Measured with immunoSEQ multiplex PCR; TCRdb has only the in-frame clones, and not every one. Here the sample spans some 160,000 clones, 70% to 85% being singletons. This clone was detected only a few times. This chain links TRBV7-2 with TRBJ2-1; 7 bases fit TRBD2. Material for sequencing was PBMCs. The TCR sequence derives from a woman in her twenties or thirties in good health and CMV-seronegative. The CDR3 loop reads CASSSTSRNEQFF. CDR3 sequence (DNA): TGTGCCAGCAGCTCGACTAGCAGGAATGAGCAGTTCTTC.